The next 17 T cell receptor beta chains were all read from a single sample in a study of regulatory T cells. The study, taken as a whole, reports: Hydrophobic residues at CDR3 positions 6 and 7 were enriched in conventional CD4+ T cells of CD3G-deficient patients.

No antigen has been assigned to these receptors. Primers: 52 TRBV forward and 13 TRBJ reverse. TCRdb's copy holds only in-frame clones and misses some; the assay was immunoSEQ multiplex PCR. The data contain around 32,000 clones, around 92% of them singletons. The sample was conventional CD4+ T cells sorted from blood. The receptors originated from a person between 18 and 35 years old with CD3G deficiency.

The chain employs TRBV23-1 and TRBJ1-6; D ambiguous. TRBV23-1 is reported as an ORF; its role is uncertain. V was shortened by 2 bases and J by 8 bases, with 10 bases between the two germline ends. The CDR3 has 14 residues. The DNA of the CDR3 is TGCGCCAGCAGTCAAGAGAAGAGTGATTCACCCCTCCACTTT. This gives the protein CASSQEKSDSPLHF.

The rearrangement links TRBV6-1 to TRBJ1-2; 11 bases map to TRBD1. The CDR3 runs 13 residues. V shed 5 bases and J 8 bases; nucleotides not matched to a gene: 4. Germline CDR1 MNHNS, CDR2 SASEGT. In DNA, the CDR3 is TGTGCCAGCAGTTCGGACAGGGGGCGCGGCTACACCTTC. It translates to CASSSDRGRGYTF.

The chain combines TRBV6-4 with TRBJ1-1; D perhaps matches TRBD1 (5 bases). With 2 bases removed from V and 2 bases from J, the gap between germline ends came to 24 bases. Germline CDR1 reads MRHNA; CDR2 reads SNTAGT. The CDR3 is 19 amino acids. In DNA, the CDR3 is TGTGCCAGCAGTGACGCGCCGGGGCCCACCGGTCCAATTAACACTGAAGCTTTCTTT. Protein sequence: CASSDAPGPTGPINTEAFF.

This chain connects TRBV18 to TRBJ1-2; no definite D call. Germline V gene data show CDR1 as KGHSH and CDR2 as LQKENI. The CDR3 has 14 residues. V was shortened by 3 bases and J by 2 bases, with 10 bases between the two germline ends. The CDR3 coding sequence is TGTGCCAGCTCACCCGGGCAGCTCAACTATGGCTACACCTTC. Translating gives CASSPGQLNYGYTF.

The CDR3 DNA sequence: TGTGCCAGCAGTGTGTGGACTAGCGAGCAGTTCTTC. This sequence encodes CASSVWTSEQFF. The chain recombines TRBV6-1 with TRBJ2-1; 8 nucleotides line up with TRBD2. Germline V gene sequence: CDR1 MNHNS, CDR2 SASEGT. The J segment lost 10 bases and the V segment lost 4 bases, leaving 3 bases of the junction unmatched. The CDR3 is 12 residues long.

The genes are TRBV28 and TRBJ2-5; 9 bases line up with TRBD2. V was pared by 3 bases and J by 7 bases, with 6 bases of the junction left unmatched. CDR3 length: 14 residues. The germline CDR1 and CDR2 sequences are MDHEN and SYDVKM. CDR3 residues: CASSLGGRATTQYF. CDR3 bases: TGTGCCAGCAGTTTGGGCGGGAGGGCCACGACCCAGTACTTC.

The CDR3 DNA reads TGTGCCAGCAGCCCCTTACAGGCTTTAGAGCAGTACTTC. Translating it yields CASSPLQALEQYF. The chain uses TRBV6-6 and TRBJ2-7, with D perhaps matching TRBD1 (5 bases). V lost 6 bases to trimming and J lost 7 bases, with 16 bases between them. Germline lookup yields CDR1 MNHNY and CDR2 SVGAGI (reference sequence). The CDR3 length is 13 residues.

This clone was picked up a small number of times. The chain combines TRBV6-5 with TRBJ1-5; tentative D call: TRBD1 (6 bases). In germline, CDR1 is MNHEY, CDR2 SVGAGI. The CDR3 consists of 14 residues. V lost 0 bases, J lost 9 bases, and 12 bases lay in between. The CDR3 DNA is TGTGCCAGCAGTTACTCGACGGGGGGCTGGCCCCAGCATTTT. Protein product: CASSYSTGGWPQHF.

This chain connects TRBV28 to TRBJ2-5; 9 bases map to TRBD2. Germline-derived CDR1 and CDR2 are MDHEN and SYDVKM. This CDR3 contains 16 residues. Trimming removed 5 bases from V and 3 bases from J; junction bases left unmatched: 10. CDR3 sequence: CASSLTSGRKKETQYF. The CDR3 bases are TGTGCCAGCAGTCTCACTAGCGGGCGTAAAAAAGAGACCCAGTACTTC.

The CDR3 region is CASTPAGGPFFGELFF. The CDR3 DNA follows: TGTGCCAGCACCCCAGCGGGAGGGCCCTTTTTCGGGGAGCTGTTTTTT. The chain combines TRBV14 with TRBJ2-2; 10 nucleotides align to TRBD2. Germline CDR1 is SGHDN and CDR2 is FVKESK. The CDR3 has 16 residues. V was clipped by 7 bases and J by 7 bases; unmatched bases: 12.

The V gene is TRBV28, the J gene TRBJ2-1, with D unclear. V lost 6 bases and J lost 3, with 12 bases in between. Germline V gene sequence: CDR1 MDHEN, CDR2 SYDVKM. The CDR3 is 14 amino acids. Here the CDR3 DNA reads TGTGCCAGCAGAAGCCGAGCAGGCTACAATGAGCAGTTCTTC. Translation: CASRSRAGYNEQFF.

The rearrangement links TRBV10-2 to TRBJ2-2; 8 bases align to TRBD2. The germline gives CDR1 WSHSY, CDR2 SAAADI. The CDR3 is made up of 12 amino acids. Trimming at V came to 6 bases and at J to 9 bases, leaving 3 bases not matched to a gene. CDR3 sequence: CASRGLVWELFF. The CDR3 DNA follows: TGCGCCAGCAGGGGACTAGTATGGGAGCTGTTTTTT.

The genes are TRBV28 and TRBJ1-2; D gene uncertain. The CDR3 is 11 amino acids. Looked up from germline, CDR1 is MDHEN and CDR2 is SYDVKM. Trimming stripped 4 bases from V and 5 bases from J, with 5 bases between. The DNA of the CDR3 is TGTGCCAGCAGTTCTTTTTATGGCTACACCTTC. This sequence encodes CASSSFYGYTF.

This chain's CDR3 is CASSMTNGELFF. In nucleotides, the CDR3 is TGTGCCAGTAGTATGACGAACGGGGAGCTGTTTTTT. This chain uses TRBV19 with TRBJ2-2, with no clear D. Trimming left V 3 bases short and J 7 bases short, with 6 bases between. The CDR3 is 12 amino acids. Germline CDR1 and CDR2: LNHDA and SQIVND (reference sequence).

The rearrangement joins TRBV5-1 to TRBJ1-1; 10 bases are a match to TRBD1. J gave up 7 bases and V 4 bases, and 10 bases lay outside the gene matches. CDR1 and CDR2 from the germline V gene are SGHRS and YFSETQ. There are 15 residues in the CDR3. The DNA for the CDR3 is TGCGCCAGCAGCGGTGGGGGACAGGGGACTTATGAAGCTTTCTTT. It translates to CASSGGGQGTYEAFF.

The CDR3 nucleotides are TGTGCCAGCAGCCGCCTCGGACAGGGGACTAACTATGGCTACACCTTC. This codes for CASSRLGQGTNYGYTF. The J gene is TRBJ1-2, the V gene TRBV6-6; 9 bases are shared with TRBD1. V was pared by 6 bases and J by 0 bases, with 8 bases of the junction left unmatched. Germline values: CDR1 MNHNY, CDR2 SVGAGI (reference sequence). This CDR3 spans 16 amino acids.

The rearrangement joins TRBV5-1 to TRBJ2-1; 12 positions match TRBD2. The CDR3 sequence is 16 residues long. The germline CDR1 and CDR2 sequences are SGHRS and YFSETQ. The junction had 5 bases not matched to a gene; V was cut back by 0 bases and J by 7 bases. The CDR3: CASSLEASGRGNEQFF. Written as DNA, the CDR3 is TGCGCCAGCAGCTTGGAAGCTAGCGGGAGGGGTAATGAGCAGTTCTTC.